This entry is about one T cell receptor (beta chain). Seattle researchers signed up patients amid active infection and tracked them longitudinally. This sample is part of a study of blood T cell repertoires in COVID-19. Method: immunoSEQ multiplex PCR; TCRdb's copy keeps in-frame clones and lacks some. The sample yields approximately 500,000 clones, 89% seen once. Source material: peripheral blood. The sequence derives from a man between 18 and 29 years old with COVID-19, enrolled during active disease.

The CDR3 loop reads CASSTLVGTLGTDTQYF. The CDR3 DNA follows: TGTGCCAGCAGTACCCTTGTAGGGACACTGGGCACAGATACGCAGTATTTT. The V and J genes are TRBV5-6 and TRBJ2-3; D perhaps matches TRBD1 (6 bases). The CDR3 runs to 17 residues. Looked up from germline, CDR1 is SGHDT and CDR2 is YYEEEE. Trimming left V 5 bases short and J 1 base short, with 20 bases between.